Below, 20 T cell receptor beta chains from the same sample are listed, as sequenced in a study of blood T cell repertoires in COVID-19. Assay: immunoSEQ multiplex PCR; the TCRdb copy retains only in-frame clones and omits some. Of about 170,000 clones listed, roughly 85% are singletons. Source material: PBMCs or T cells enriched from blood (not recorded which). These receptors originate from a woman in her 70s in a cohort exposed to, infected with or recovered from COVID-19 (not recorded which).

This clone was seen a few times. The chain has TRBV5-4 and TRBJ2-1, with unresolved D. V lost 1 base, J lost 7 bases, and 6 bases lay in between. Germline-derived CDR1 and CDR2 are SGHNT and YYREEE (reference sequence). There are 12 residues in the CDR3. CDR3 nucleotide sequence: TGTGCCAGCAGCTTGAAACGGAATGAGCAGTTCTTC. Residues: CASSLKRNEQFF.

In this sample, this clone turned up once. The chain links TRBV7-3 to TRBJ2-3, with 8 positions matching TRBD2. Trimming at V came to 3 bases and at J to 6 bases, leaving 23 bases not matched to a gene. CDR1 is SGHTA and CDR2 is FQGTGA in the germline V gene. The CDR3 contains 20 residues. The CDR3 DNA reads TGTGCCAGCAGCTTCTTCCCTAGCGGGCGCGGCGGGACAAAAGGGGATACGCAGTATTTT. Amino acid sequence: CASSFFPSGRGGTKGDTQYF.

This rearrangement joins TRBV5-5 to TRBJ1-4; D not certain. This CDR3 comprises 15 residues. The germline V gene has CDR1 SGHKS and CDR2 YYEKEE (reference sequence). V shed 1 base and J shed 6 bases, with 13 bases lying between them. CDR3: CASSLKWAWDEKLFF. CDR3 nucleotides: TGTGCCAGCAGCTTGAAGTGGGCGTGGGATGAAAAACTGTTTTTT. Using reference TRBV5-5 and TRBJ1-4 for the parts outside the CDR3, the full variable domain is DAGVTQSPTHLIKTRGQQVTLRCSPISGHKSVSWYQQVLGQGPQFIFQYYEKEERGRGNFPDRFSARQFPNYSSELNVNALLLGDSALYLCASSLKWAWDEKLFFGSGTQLSVL.

The chain uses TRBV28 and TRBJ1-4, with D maybe TRBD1 (6 bases). This CDR3 spans 13 amino acids. Germline-derived CDR1 and CDR2 are MDHEN and SYDVKM. Trimming pared 10 bases from V and 7 bases from J, leaving 16 bases between. This CDR3 reads CAITGKGSEKLFF. CDR3 nucleotides: TGTGCCATCACAGGGAAGGGGAGTGAAAAACTGTTTTTT.

The rearrangement joins TRBV2 to TRBJ1-6, with D hard to call. The germline gives CDR1 SNHLY, CDR2 FYNNEI. The germline V and J ends were trimmed by 0 bases and 8 bases, with 11 bases remaining between them. This CDR3 has 15 amino acids. For the CDR3, the DNA is TGTGCCAGCAGTGAAGCGGGCCAGGAATATTCACCCCTCCACTTT. Its protein product is CASSEAGQEYSPLHF.

This chain uses TRBV28 with TRBJ1-5; TRBD1 might be the D (6 bases). Trimming took 3 bases from V and 4 from J, leaving 13 bases between them. CDR1 is MDHEN, CDR2 SYDVKM, per germline. The length of the CDR3 is 15 residues. The CDR3 spells CASSLGGTPNQPQHF. The CDR3 nucleotides read TGTGCCAGCAGTTTGGGTGGGACACCGAATCAGCCCCAGCATTTT.

This rearrangement joins TRBV5-1 to TRBJ1-4, with 7 bases fitting TRBD1. The CDR3 runs 17 residues. The germline gives CDR1 SGHRS, CDR2 YFSETQ. The J segment lost 0 bases and the V segment lost 1 base, leaving 6 bases of the junction unmatched. In nucleotides, the CDR3 is TGCGCCAGCAGCTTGCATGGCAGGGGGGCAACTAATGAAAAACTGTTTTTT. This gives the protein CASSLHGRGATNEKLFF.

The chain combines TRBV18 with TRBJ1-2; D may be TRBD1 (5 bases). The CDR3 has 13 amino acids. V lost 4 bases and J lost 6, with 12 bases in between. Germline values: CDR1 KGHSH, CDR2 LQKENI. DNA of the CDR3: TGTGCCAGCTCACTTCAGGGTACAGATGGCTACACCTTC. This sequence encodes CASSLQGTDGYTF.

The rearrangement links TRBV5-4 to TRBJ2-3, with 11 nucleotides matching TRBD2. The CDR3 extends over 15 amino acids. CDR1 and CDR2 (germline): SGHNT, YYREEE (reference sequence). V lost 4 bases, J lost 10 bases, and 11 bases stayed unmatched. DNA for the CDR3: TGTGCCAGCAGCCCGGGACTAGCGGACCCCCGATCGCAGTATTTT. Amino acids: CASSPGLADPRSQYF. The complete variable domain, with remaining parts taken from reference TRBV5-4 and TRBJ2-3, reads ETGVTQSPTHLIKTRGQQVTLRCSSQSGHNTVSWYQQALGQGPQFIFQYYREEENGRGNFPPRFSGLQFPNYSSELNVNALELDDSALYLCASSPGLADPRSQYFGPGTRLTVL.

This chain uses TRBV7-3 with TRBJ2-1; D ambiguous. V lost 5 bases, J lost 5 bases, and 10 bases lay in between. This CDR3 is built from 13 residues. Germline V CDR1 and CDR2: SGHTA, FQGTGA. CDR3 coding DNA: TGTGCCAGCAGCGAGGCGGCGCACAATGAGCAGTTCTTC. Its translation is CASSEAAHNEQFF.

This clone occurred many times. The chain couples TRBV2 to TRBJ2-6; tentatively, D is TRBD1 (5 bases). CDR1 is SNHLY, CDR2 FYNNEI, per germline. The ends were cut back, 5 bases at V and 1 base at J, with 9 bases in the middle. There are 15 residues in the CDR3. This CDR3 is CASSFDRSGANVLTF. The CDR3 DNA reads as TGTGCCAGCAGTTTCGACAGATCTGGGGCCAACGTCCTGACTTTC.

This clone has only a few counts. The rearrangement links TRBV28 to TRBJ1-6; D possibly corresponds to TRBD1 (6 bases). CDR3 length: 13 amino acids. Germline lookup yields CDR1 MDHEN and CDR2 SYDVKM. V lost 5 bases and J lost 5, with 7 bases in between. In DNA, the CDR3 is TGTGCCAGCAGTACAGGGAATAATTCACCCCTCCACTTT. This codes for CASSTGNNSPLHF.

This clone was observed once. The genes are TRBV24-1 and TRBJ2-3; 8 bases agree with TRBD1. The CDR3 consists of 14 residues. V shed 4 bases, J shed 5 bases, and the junction held 4 bases outside the gene matches. Looked up from germline, CDR1 is KGHDR and CDR2 is SFDVKD. The CDR3: CATSDITGGDTQYF. CDR3 coding DNA: TGTGCCACCAGTGACATAACAGGGGGAGATACGCAGTATTTT.

The chain carries TRBV29-1 and TRBJ2-1, with D perhaps TRBD2 (5 bases). The CDR3 is 13 amino acids. Looked up from germline, CDR1 is SQVTM and CDR2 is ANQGSEA. Trimming took 7 bases from V and 0 from J, leaving 10 bases between them. The CDR3 reads CSGRRSSYNEQFF. The CDR3 nucleotides read TGCAGCGGTCGGAGGAGCTCCTACAATGAGCAGTTCTTC.

This clone was recorded only once. The genes are TRBV7-2 and TRBJ2-5, with D unclear. Germline-derived CDR1 and CDR2 are SGHTA and FQGNSA. The CDR3 spans 12 residues. The V gene lost 4 bases and the J gene lost 2 bases, with 5 bases spanning the gap. The DNA for the CDR3 is TGTGCCAGCAGCTATCCGCAAGAGACCCAGTACTTC. Amino acids: CASSYPQETQYF. The variable domain in full, completed from reference TRBV7-2 and TRBJ2-5, reads GAGVSQSPSNKVTEKGKDVELRCDPISGHTALYWYRQSLGQGLEFLIYFQGNSAPDKSGLPSDRFSAERTGGSVSTLTIQRTQQEDSAVYLCASSYPQETQYFGPGTRLLVL.

The rearrangement joins TRBV7-9 to TRBJ1-6, with 8 bases that match TRBD1. CDR1 is SEHNR and CDR2 is FQNEAQ in the germline V gene (reference sequence). This CDR3 is 18 amino acids long. Trimming took 5 bases from V and 1 from J; bases not matched to a gene: 10. Here the CDR3 reads CASSLLTGASSYNSPLHF. The CDR3 DNA follows: TGTGCCAGCAGCCTGTTGACAGGGGCAAGTTCCTATAATTCACCCCTCCACTTT.

The chain joins TRBV5-4 to TRBJ1-2, with TRBD1 matching over 10 bases. V was pared by 4 bases and J by 0 bases, with 9 bases of the junction left unmatched. The CDR3 length is 17 residues. Germline CDR1 and CDR2: SGHNT and YYREEE (reference sequence). The CDR3 DNA sequence: TGTGCCAGCAGCCACCCGGGACAGGGGCGACCTAACTATGGCTACACCTTC. Its protein is CASSHPGQGRPNYGYTF. Full variable domain (missing parts from reference TRBV5-4 and TRBJ1-2): ETGVTQSPTHLIKTRGQQVTLRCSSQSGHNTVSWYQQALGQGPQFIFQYYREEENGRGNFPPRFSGLQFPNYSSELNVNALELDDSALYLCASSHPGQGRPNYGYTFGSGTRLTVV.

The chain is built from TRBV27 and TRBJ2-7, with 12 nucleotides matching TRBD1. Trimming took 8 bases from V and 6 from J; bases not matched to a gene: 5. The CDR3 length is 13 residues. Germline-derived CDR1 and CDR2 are MNHEY and SMNVEV (reference sequence). The CDR3 loop is CASGRDRGLEQYF. The CDR3 nucleotides read TGTGCCAGCGGACGGGACAGGGGGCTCGAGCAGTACTTC.

The gene calls are TRBV28 and TRBJ2-5; a possible D gene is TRBD2 (6 bases). The V gene's germline CDR1 is MDHEN and CDR2 SYDVKM. The CDR3 runs 14 residues. With 2 bases removed from V and 2 bases from J, the gap between germline ends came to 9 bases. CDR3 region: CASSLRRGQETQYF. The CDR3 DNA is TGTGCCAGCAGTTTACGGCGGGGACAAGAGACCCAGTACTTC.

CDR3 in amino acids: CASSQGGFRSGANVLTF. In DNA, the CDR3 is TGCGCCAGCAGCCAAGGGGGCTTTCGCTCTGGGGCCAACGTCCTGACTTTC. V is TRBV4-3 and J is TRBJ2-6; D possibly corresponds to TRBD1 (5 bases). The germline V gene has CDR1 LGHNA and CDR2 YSLEER. The V gene lost 1 base and the J gene lost 0 bases, with 10 bases spanning the gap. CDR3 size: 17 residues.